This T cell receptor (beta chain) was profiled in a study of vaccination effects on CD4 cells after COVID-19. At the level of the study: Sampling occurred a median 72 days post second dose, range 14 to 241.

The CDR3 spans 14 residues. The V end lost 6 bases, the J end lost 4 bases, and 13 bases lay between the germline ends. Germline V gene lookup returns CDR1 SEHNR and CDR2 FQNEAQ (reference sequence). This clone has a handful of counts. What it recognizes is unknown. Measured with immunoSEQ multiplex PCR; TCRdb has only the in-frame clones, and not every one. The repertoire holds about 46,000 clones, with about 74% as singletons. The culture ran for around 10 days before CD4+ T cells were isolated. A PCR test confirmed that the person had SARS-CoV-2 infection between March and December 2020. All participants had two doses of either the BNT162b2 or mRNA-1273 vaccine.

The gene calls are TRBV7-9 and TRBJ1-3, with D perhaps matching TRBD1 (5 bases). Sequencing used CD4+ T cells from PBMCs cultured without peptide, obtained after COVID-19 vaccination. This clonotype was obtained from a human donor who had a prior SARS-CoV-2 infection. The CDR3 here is CASSRRGDGNTIYF. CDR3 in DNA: TGTGCCAGCAGTCGACGGGGGGACGGAAACACCATATATTTT.